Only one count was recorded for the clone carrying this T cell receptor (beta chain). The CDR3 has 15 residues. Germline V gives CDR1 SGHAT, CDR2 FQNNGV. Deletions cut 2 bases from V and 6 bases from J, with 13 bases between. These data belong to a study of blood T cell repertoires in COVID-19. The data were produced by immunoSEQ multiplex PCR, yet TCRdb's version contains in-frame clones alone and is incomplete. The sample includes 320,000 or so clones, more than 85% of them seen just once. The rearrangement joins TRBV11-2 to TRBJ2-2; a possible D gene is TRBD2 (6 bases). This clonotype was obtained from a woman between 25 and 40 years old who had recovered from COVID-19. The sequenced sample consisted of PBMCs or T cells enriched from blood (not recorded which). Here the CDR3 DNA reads TGTGCCAGCAGCTTACTGACCGGGGGTGCCGGGGAGCTGTTTTTT. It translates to CASSLLTGGAGELFF. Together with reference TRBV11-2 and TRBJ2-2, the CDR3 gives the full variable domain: EAGVAQSPRYKIIEKRQSVAFWCNPISGHATLYWYQQILGQGPKLLIQFQNNGVVDDSQLPKDRFSAERLKGVDSTLKIQPAKLEDSAVYLCASSLLTGGAGELFFGEGSRLTVL.